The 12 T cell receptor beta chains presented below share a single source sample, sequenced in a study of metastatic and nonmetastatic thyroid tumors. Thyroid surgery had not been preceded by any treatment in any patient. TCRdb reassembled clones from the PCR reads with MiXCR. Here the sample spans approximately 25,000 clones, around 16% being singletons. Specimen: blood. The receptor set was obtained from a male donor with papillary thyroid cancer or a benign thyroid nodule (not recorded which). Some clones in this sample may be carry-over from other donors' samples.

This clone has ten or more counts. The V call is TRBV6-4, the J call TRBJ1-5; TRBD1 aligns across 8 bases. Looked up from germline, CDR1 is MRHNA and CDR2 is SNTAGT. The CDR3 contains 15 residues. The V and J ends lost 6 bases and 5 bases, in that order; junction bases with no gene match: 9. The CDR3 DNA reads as TGTGCCAGCAGGGACAGGGAGAGGTTCGATCAGCCCCAGCATTTT. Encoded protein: CASRDRERFDQPQHF.

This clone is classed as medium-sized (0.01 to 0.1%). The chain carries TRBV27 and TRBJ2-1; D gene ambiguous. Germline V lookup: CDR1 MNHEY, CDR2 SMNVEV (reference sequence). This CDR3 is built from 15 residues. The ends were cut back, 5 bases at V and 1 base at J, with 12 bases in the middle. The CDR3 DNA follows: TGTGCCAGCAGTACCACAGAGAATTCCTACAATGAGCAGTTCTTC. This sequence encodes CASSTTENSYNEQFF.

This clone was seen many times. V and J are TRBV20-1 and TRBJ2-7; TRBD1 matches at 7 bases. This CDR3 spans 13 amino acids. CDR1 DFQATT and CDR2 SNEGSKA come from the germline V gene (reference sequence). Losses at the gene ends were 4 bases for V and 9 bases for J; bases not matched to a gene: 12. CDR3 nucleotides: TGCAGTGCTACCACCCGCAGGGGGATCGGGCAGTACTTC. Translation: CSATTRRGIGQYF.

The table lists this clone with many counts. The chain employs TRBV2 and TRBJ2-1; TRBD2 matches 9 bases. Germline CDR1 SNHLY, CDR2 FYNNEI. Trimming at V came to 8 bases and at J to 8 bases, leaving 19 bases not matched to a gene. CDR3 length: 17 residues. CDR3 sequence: CASPPGGSSGIRDEQFF. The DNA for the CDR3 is TGTGCCAGCCCCCCCGGAGGGTCTAGCGGGATCAGGGATGAGCAGTTCTTC.

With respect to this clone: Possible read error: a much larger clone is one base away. Here the CDR3 reads CASSEAVGFNEQFF. CDR3 coding DNA: TGTGCCAGCAGTGAAGCCGTAGGTTTCAATGAGCAGTTCTTC. This chain connects TRBV2 to TRBJ2-1; D remains unclear. The CDR3 consists of 14 residues. The V end lost 0 bases, the J end lost 6 bases, and 9 bases lay between the germline ends. Germline CDR1 and CDR2: SNHLY and FYNNEI.

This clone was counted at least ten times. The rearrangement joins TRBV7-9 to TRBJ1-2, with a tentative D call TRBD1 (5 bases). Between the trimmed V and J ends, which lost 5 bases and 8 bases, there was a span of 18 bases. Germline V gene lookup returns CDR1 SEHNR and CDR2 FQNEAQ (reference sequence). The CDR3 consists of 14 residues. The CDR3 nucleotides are TGTGCCAGCAGCAGACGGATAGGGGTTCGGGGCTACACCTTC. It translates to CASSRRIGVRGYTF.

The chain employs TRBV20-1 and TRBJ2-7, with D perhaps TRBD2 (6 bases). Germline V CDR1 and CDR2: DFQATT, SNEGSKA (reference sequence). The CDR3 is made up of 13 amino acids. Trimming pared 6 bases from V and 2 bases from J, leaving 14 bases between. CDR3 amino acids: CSATRDLAYEQYF. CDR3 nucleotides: TGCAGTGCGACGAGGGACTTGGCCTACGAGCAGTACTTC.

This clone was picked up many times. As DNA, the CDR3 is TGTGCCAGCAGCCCTTCCGGGCCCTTCGCCAATGAGCAGTTCTTC. Amino acid sequence: CASSPSGPFANEQFF. The gene calls are TRBV6-1 and TRBJ2-1; D not resolved. The CDR3 spans 15 residues. V was shortened by 6 bases and J by 6 bases, with 18 bases between the two germline ends. Looked up from germline, CDR1 is MNHNS and CDR2 is SASEGT.

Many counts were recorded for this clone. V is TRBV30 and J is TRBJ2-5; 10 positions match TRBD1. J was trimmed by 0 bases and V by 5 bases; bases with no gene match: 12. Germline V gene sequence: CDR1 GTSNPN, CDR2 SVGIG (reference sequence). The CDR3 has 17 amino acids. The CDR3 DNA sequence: TGTGCCTGGTGGACAGGGGGAGAAGTTGGGTACCAAGAGACCCAGTACTTC. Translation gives CAWWTGGEVGYQETQYF.

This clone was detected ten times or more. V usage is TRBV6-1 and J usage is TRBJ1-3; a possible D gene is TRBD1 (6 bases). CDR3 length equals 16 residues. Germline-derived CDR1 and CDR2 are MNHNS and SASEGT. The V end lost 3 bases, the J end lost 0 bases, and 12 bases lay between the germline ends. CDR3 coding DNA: TGTGCCAGCAGTGAGGGGGCCCGGAGCTCTGGAAACACCATATATTTT. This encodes CASSEGARSSGNTIYF.

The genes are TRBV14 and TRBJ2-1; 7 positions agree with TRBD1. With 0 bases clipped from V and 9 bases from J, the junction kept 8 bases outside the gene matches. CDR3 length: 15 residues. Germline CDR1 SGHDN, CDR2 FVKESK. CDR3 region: CASSQDPDREGEQFF. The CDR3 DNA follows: TGTGCCAGCAGCCAAGACCCCGACAGGGAAGGTGAGCAGTTCTTC.

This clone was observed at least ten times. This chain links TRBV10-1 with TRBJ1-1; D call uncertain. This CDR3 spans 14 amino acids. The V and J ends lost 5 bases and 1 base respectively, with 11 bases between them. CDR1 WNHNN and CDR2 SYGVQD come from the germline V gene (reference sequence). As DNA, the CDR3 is TGCGCCAGCAGTCACCATCGGGGGAACACTGAAGCTTTCTTT. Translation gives CASSHHRGNTEAFF.